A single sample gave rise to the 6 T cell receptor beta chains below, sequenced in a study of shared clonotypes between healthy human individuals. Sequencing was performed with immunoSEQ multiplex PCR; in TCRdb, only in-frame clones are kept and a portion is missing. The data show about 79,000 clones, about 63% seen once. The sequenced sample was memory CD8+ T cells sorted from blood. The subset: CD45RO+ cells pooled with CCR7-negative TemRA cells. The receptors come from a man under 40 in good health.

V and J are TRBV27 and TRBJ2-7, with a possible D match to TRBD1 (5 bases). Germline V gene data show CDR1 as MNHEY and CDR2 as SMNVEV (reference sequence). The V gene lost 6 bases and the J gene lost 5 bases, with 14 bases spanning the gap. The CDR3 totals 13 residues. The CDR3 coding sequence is TGTGCCAGCAGCGGTTGGGGCATTAACGAGCAGTACTTC. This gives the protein CASSGWGINEQYF.

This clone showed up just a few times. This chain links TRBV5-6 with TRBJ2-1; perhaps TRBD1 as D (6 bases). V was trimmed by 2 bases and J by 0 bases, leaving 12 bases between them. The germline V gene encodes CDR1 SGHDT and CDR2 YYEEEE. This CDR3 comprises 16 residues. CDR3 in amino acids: CASSFTGSSSYNEQFF. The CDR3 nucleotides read TGTGCCAGCAGCTTTACAGGGTCCAGCTCCTACAATGAGCAGTTCTTC.

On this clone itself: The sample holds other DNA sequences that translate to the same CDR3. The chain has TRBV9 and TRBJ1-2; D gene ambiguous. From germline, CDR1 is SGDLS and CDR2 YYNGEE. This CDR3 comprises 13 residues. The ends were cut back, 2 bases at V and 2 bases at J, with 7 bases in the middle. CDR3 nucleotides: TGTGCCAGCAGCGTTAACAGCAACTATGGCTACACCTTC. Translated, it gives CASSVNSNYGYTF. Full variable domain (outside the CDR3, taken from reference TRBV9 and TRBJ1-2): DSGVTQTPKHLITATGQRVTLRCSPRSGDLSVYWYQQSLDQGLQFLIQYYNGEERAKGNILERFSAQQFPDLHSELNLSSLELGDSALYFCASSVNSNYGYTFGSGTRLTVV.

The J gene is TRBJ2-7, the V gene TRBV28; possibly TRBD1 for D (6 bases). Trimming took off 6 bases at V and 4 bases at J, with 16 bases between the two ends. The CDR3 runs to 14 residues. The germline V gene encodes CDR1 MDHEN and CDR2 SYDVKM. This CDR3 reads CASSLVSGEYEQYF. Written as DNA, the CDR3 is TGTGCCAGCAGCTTAGTGTCAGGGGAGTACGAGCAGTACTTC.

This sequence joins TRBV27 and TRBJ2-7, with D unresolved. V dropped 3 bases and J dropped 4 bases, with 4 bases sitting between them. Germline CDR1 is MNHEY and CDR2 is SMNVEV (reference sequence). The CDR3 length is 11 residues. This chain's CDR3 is CASSFGYEQYF. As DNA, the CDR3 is TGTGCCAGCAGTTTTGGGTACGAGCAGTACTTC.

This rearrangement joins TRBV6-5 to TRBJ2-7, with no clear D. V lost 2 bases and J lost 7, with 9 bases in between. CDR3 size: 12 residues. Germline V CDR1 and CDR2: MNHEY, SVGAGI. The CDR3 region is CASSYSNLEQYF. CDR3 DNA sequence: TGTGCCAGCAGTTACAGTAATCTTGAGCAGTACTTC.